The T cell receptor beta chain described here comes from a study of cytomegalovirus exposure and HLA in healthy donors. The PCR had 60 Vbeta and 13 Jbeta primers. Assay: immunoSEQ multiplex PCR; the TCRdb copy retains only in-frame clones and omits some. The table has about 120,000 clones, about 83% seen once. This clone showed up just a few times. The source of this sequence is a woman aged 40 to 55 in good health and CMV-seropositive. The sample consisted of PBMCs.

CDR3 DNA sequence: TGCGCCAGCAGCCAAGATAGGGGGGCTAGCGGGATGAACAATGAGCAGTTCTTC. Translated: CASSQDRGASGMNNEQFF. The genes are TRBV4-1 and TRBJ2-1, with 9 nucleotides matching TRBD2. Germline CDR1 is MGHRA and CDR2 is YSYEKL. V shed 0 bases and J 5 bases; nucleotides not matched to a gene: 11. This CDR3 spans 18 amino acids.